A selection of T cell receptor beta chains follows, all from one sample in a study of T-cell memory formation after mild COVID-19. TCRdb reprocessed the 5' RACE reads via MiXCR and lists one record per CDR3 protein. The repertoire consists of approximately 400,000 distinct CDR3 sequences, with roughly 24% occurring once and the leading ten covering 8.8%. The sample comprised PBMCs or a T cell subset sorted from them (not recorded which). The receptor set was obtained from an adult woman who had mild COVID-19 (a few samples of this study predate the infection). Cell type and time point are not known. CDR3s include the opening cysteine and the closing phenylalanine or tryptophan. Fields, in order: CDR3 protein, CDR3 DNA, clone size, D gene, V gene, J gene. A D gene is named only where the DNA matches it firmly. Not all rows give a size; the values are once, few, many and, for expanded clones, a class.

CATFPTGGMKETQYF	TGTGCCACCTTCCCGACAGGGGGTATGAAAGAGACCCAGTACTTC	few	TRBD1	TRBV27	TRBJ2-5
CASAGILNTEAFF	TGTGCCAGCGCAGGGATTTTGAACACTGAAGCTTTCTTT	-	-	TRBV27	TRBJ1-1
CATSTHIAGVWSSYNEQFF	TGTGCCACCAGTACCCACATAGCGGGAGTCTGGAGCTCCTACAATGAGCAGTTCTTC	-	TRBD2	TRBV24-1	TRBJ2-1
CASSQDAGFAGYTF	TGCGCCAGCAGCCAAGATGCGGGGTTTGCTGGCTACACCTTC	-	-	TRBV4-1	TRBJ1-2
CASSLTGLAGEGEQFF	TGTGCCAGCAGTTTAACGGGACTAGCGGGGGAGGGTGAGCAGTTCTTC	few	TRBD2	TRBV2	TRBJ2-1
CASSFLGLDEQYF	TGTGCCAGCAGCTTTTTAGGGCTCGACGAGCAGTACTTC	-	-	TRBV11-1	TRBJ2-7
CASSLRRLAWDTQYF	TGTGCCAGCAGCTTGAGGCGACTAGCATGGGATACGCAGTATTTT	many	TRBD2	TRBV5-5	TRBJ2-3
CASSPETGGTEAFF	TGTGCCAGCTCACCAGAGACAGGGGGCACTGAAGCTTTCTTT	once	TRBD1	TRBV18	TRBJ1-1
CASSSTPSGRWDEQFF	TGTGCCAGCAGTTCTACACCGAGCGGGAGATGGGATGAGCAGTTCTTC	few	TRBD2	TRBV6-5	TRBJ2-1
CASSWVSGSRETQYF	TGTGCCAGCAGTTGGGTTAGCGGAAGTCGAGAGACCCAGTACTTC	few	-	TRBV7-2	TRBJ2-5
CASSFTSAHNEQFF	TGTGCCAGCAGCTTTACTAGCGCACACAATGAGCAGTTCTTC	few	TRBD2	TRBV7-2	TRBJ2-1
CASSWGQGNSNAEAFF	TGTGCCAGCAGCTGGGGACAGGGAAACTCCAACGCTGAAGCTTTCTTT	few	TRBD1	TRBV7-9	TRBJ1-1
CASSPRTSGEKNEQFF	TGTGCCAGCAGCCCGAGGACTAGCGGGGAAAAGAATGAGCAGTTCTTC	few	TRBD2	TRBV7-9	TRBJ2-1
CASSQGLQGEERGYTF	TGCGCCAGCAGCCAAGGCCTACAGGGGGAAGAAAGAGGCTACACCTTC	-	TRBD1	TRBV4-1	TRBJ1-2
CASSLDARAGEQFF	TGTGCCAGCAGTTTAGACGCGCGCGCGGGTGAGCAGTTCTTC	-	-	TRBV12-3/TRBV12-4	TRBJ2-1
CASSLGSGSSYGDTQYF	TGCGCCAGCAGCTTGGGTAGCGGGAGCAGTTACGGAGATACGCAGTATTTT	-	TRBD2	TRBV5-1	TRBJ2-3
CASTDYRTGSTGELFF	TGTGCCAGCACCGACTACCGGACAGGGTCCACCGGGGAGCTGTTTTTT	few	TRBD1	TRBV28	TRBJ2-2
CASSFQGGVGLSEQFF	TGTGCCAGCAGCTTCCAGGGGGGCGTGGGCCTTTCTGAGCAGTTCTTC	-	-	TRBV11-2	TRBJ2-1
CASSPRGQGSEQYF	TGCGCCAGCAGCCCACGGGGACAGGGTAGCGAGCAGTACTTC	-	TRBD1	TRBV5-1	TRBJ2-7
CSASAPLAGGASYEQYF	TGCAGTGCTAGTGCCCCTCTAGCGGGAGGGGCCTCCTACGAGCAGTACTTC	-	TRBD2	TRBV20-1	TRBJ2-7
CASSPSGAGYNEQFF	TGTGCCAGCAGCCCCTCGGGGGCGGGGTACAATGAGCAGTTCTTC	-	-	TRBV3-1	TRBJ2-1
CASSLGTSGVAEAFF	TGTGCCAGCAGCTTGGGAACGAGCGGGGTCGCTGAAGCTTTCTTT	few	-	TRBV5-6	TRBJ1-1
CASRQAIFSEAFF	TGTGCCAGCAGGCAGGCAATCTTCTCGGAAGCTTTCTTT	-	-	TRBV6-2/TRBV6-3	TRBJ1-1
CASSKPRGGQETQYF	TGTGCCAGCAGCAAACCTCGAGGGGGTCAAGAGACCCAGTACTTC	-	-	TRBV21-1	TRBJ2-5
CASRPFAGTGTYEQYF	TGTGCCAGCAGACCCTTCGCCGGGACAGGGACCTACGAGCAGTACTTC	-	TRBD1	TRBV7-8	TRBJ2-7
CASKGGSRWGEQYF	TGTGCCAGCAAGGGAGGCTCGCGTTGGGGGGAGCAGTACTTC	-	-	TRBV6-5	TRBJ2-7
CASSYSQGHIVADGYTF	TGTGCCAGCAGTTACTCGCAAGGACACATCGTCGCGGATGGCTACACCTTC	-	-	TRBV6-2/TRBV6-3	TRBJ1-2
CSAVPLGLWGISPLHF	TGCAGTGCTGTACCCCTGGGACTCTGGGGGATTTCACCCCTCCACTTT	few	-	TRBV20-1	TRBJ1-6
CATPTCSQGRIQFSYEQYF	TGTGCCACCCCAACGTGTAGCCAGGGGCGAATACAATTCTCCTACGAGCAGTACTTC	few	-	TRBV24-1	TRBJ2-7
CASSIRGRNSPLHF	TGTGCCAGTAGTATACGCGGCAGAAATTCACCCCTCCACTTT	-	-	TRBV19	TRBJ1-6
CASSLVLGGDYNEQFF	TGTGCCAGCAGCTTAGTCCTGGGAGGGGATTACAATGAGCAGTTCTTC	few	TRBD2	TRBV7-2	TRBJ2-1
CSARDPRGGTGELFF	TGCAGTGCTAGAGATCCCAGGGGGGGGACCGGGGAGCTGTTTTTT	-	-	TRBV20-1	TRBJ2-2
CASSYSEDTEAFF	TGTGCCAGCAGTTACTCGGAGGACACTGAAGCTTTCTTT	-	-	TRBV6-6	TRBJ1-1
CASSQGMDRAQETQYF	TGCGCCAGCAGCCAAGGAATGGACAGAGCCCAAGAGACCCAGTACTTC	few	-	TRBV4-3	TRBJ2-5
CASSSGQGVEQYF	TGCGCCAGCAGCTCCGGACAGGGGGTCGAGCAGTACTTC	-	TRBD1	TRBV5-1	TRBJ2-7
CASSQLAGEQTQYF	TGTGCCAGCTCACAACTAGCGGGAGAACAGACCCAGTACTTC	-	TRBD2	TRBV18	TRBJ2-5
CASSLTGAYEKLFF	TGTGCCAGCAGTTTAACGGGGGCCTATGAAAAACTGTTTTTT	once	-	TRBV12-3/TRBV12-4	TRBJ1-4
CASSDPLGQGGQPQHF	TGTGCCAGCAGCGATCCCCTGGGACAGGGCGGTCAGCCCCAGCATTTT	few	TRBD1	TRBV7-8	TRBJ1-5
CASSTLTGTSGVTTYNEQFF	TGTGCCAGCAGTACCCTGACTGGGACTAGCGGAGTCACGACCTACAATGAGCAGTTCTTC	few	TRBD2	TRBV12-3/TRBV12-4	TRBJ2-1
CASSQGLAGGWETQYF	TGCGCCAGCAGCCAGGGACTAGCGGGGGGATGGGAGACCCAGTACTTC	many	TRBD2	TRBV4-1	TRBJ2-5
CASNGQRGETQYF	TGTGCCAGCAATGGGCAGAGGGGCGAGACCCAGTACTTC	-	-	TRBV25-1	TRBJ2-5
CATSTAPDYGYTF	TGTGCCACCAGTACGGCTCCCGACTATGGCTACACCTTC	-	-	TRBV24-1	TRBJ1-2
CATSNPGQGTDTQYF	TGTGCCACCAGTAACCCGGGACAGGGCACAGATACGCAGTATTTT	-	TRBD1	TRBV24-1	TRBJ2-3
CASSLYSGGHYNEQFF	TGTGCCAGCAGCTTATATAGCGGGGGCCACTACAATGAGCAGTTCTTC	-	TRBD2	TRBV7-6	TRBJ2-1
CASDYSEADNYNEQFF	TGTGCCAGCGATTACTCCGAAGCCGATAATTACAATGAGCAGTTCTTC	-	-	TRBV6-6	TRBJ2-1
CASSQRQGMNTEAFF	TGTGCCAGCTCACAGAGGCAGGGTATGAACACTGAAGCTTTCTTT	few	-	TRBV18	TRBJ1-1
CSVAEGRHEQYF	TGCAGCGTTGCCGAGGGGCGTCACGAGCAGTACTTC	-	-	TRBV29-1	TRBJ2-7
CSVEWADEQYF	TGCAGCGTTGAATGGGCAGACGAGCAGTACTTC	-	-	TRBV29-1	TRBJ2-7
CAISEPTVNTEAFF	TGTGCCATCAGTGAGCCGACGGTAAACACTGAAGCTTTCTTT	-	-	TRBV10-3	TRBJ1-1
CASSVASGSQQFF	TGTGCCAGCAGCGTAGCTAGCGGGAGTCAACAGTTCTTC	few	TRBD2	TRBV9	TRBJ2-1
CASSFPLGGKAFF	TGTGCCAGCAGCTTCCCTTTAGGGGGGAAAGCTTTCTTT	-	-	TRBV11-1	TRBJ1-1
CSVDDGYEQYF	TGCAGCGTTGACGACGGCTACGAGCAGTACTTC	-	-	TRBV29-1	TRBJ2-7
CSALHDRDTEAFF	TGCAGTGCCCTCCATGACAGGGACACTGAAGCTTTCTTT	-	TRBD1	TRBV20-1	TRBJ1-1